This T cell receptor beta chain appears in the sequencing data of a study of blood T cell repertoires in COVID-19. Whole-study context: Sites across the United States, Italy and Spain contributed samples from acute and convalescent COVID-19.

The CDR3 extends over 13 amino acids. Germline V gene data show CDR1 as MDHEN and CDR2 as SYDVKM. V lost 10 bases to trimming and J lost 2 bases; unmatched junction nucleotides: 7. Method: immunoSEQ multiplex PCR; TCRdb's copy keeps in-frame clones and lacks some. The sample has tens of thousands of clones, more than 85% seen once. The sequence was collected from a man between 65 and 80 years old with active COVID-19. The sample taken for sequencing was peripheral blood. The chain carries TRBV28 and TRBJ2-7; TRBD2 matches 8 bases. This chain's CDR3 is CATGAGGTYEQYF. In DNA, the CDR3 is TGTGCCACCGGGGCGGGAGGTACCTACGAGCAGTACTTC. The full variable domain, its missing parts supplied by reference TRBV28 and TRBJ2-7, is DVKVTQSSRYLVKRTGEKVFLECVQDMDHENMFWYRQDPGLGLRLIYFSYDVKMKEKGDIPEGYSVSREKKERFSLILESASTNQTSMYLCATGAGGTYEQYFGPGTRLTVT.